This entry describes one TCR beta chain. Its target is not known. The sample originates from a study of long-term antiretroviral therapy in people with HIV. Study summary: When the earliest samples were collected, ART was typically delayed until CD4 counts fell. Study-level findings and limits: Clones with expansion before ART led the repertoire at all time points. Blood was collected between about 2003 and 2018, possibly under older ART regimens.

Germline V CDR1 and CDR2: MNHEY, SVGAGI. CDR3 length: 15 amino acids. The J segment lost 1 base and the V segment lost 5 bases, leaving 5 bases of the junction unmatched. Survey level was the resolution at which the v3.0 immunoSEQ assay ran. Measured with immunoSEQ multiplex PCR; TCRdb has only the in-frame clones, and not every one. The sample yields over 10,000 clones, about 88% seen once. The chain couples TRBV6-5 to TRBJ2-3, with 8 bases that match TRBD1. The clonotype was recovered from a middle-aged woman with HIV. This specimen was unsorted PBMCs, taken 2.1 years after starting antiretroviral therapy. The CDR3, as DNA: TGTGCCAGCAGTCAATTGACAGGGGGCACAGATACGCAGTATTTT. Amino acids: CASSQLTGGTDTQYF.